These T cell receptor beta chains were read from a single sample in a study of CD4 T cells in relation to SARS-CoV-2 and coronaviruses. TCRdb keeps only in-frame clones here, not all; method: immunoSEQ multiplex PCR. The sample carries some 68,000 clones, more than 85% recorded once. Sequenced input: naive CD4+ T cells from PBMCs. These receptors were collected from a human donor in good health. Each CDR3 is given with its conserved first and last residue. The order of the fields is D gene, clone size, V gene, J gene, CDR3 protein, CDR3 DNA. A D gene is named only where the DNA matches it firmly. Clone size is not always given. Where it is, it says once, few, many or a class for expanded clones.

D gene: TRBD1; clone size: once; V gene: TRBV5-4; J gene: TRBJ1-3; CDR3 protein: CASSPGTGGRRSTIYF; CDR3 DNA: TGTGCCAGCAGCCCCGGGACAGGGGGCAGAAGGAGCACCATATATTTT
D gene: .; clone size: .; V gene: TRBV28; J gene: TRBJ1-1; CDR3 protein: CASSSSPSPGPRNTEAFF; CDR3 DNA: TGTGCCAGCAGTTCCTCTCCATCACCGGGACCGCGCAATACTGAAGCTTTCTTT
D gene: TRBD1; clone size: .; V gene: TRBV15; J gene: TRBJ1-2; CDR3 protein: CATSLNTGTGPYGYTF; CDR3 DNA: TGTGCCACCAGCCTTAATACCGGGACAGGCCCATATGGCTACACCTTC
D gene: .; clone size: .; V gene: TRBV19; J gene: TRBJ1-2; CDR3 protein: CASSISTGFYGYTF; CDR3 DNA: TGTGCCAGTAGTATCTCGACAGGATTTTATGGCTACACCTTC
D gene: TRBD1; clone size: .; V gene: TRBV7-2; J gene: TRBJ1-6; CDR3 protein: CASSLVSAGGNSPLHF; CDR3 DNA: TGTGCCAGCAGCTTAGTATCAGCAGGGGGCAATTCACCCCTCCACTTT
D gene: .; clone size: .; V gene: TRBV7-9; J gene: TRBJ2-5; CDR3 protein: CASSRPRGSVETQYF; CDR3 DNA: TGTGCCAGCAGCAGGCCCCGGGGGAGCGTGGAGACCCAGTACTTC
D gene: .; clone size: .; V gene: TRBV6-5; J gene: TRBJ2-7; CDR3 protein: CASSYSTRGRAYEQYF; CDR3 DNA: TGTGCCAGCAGTTACTCGACCCGGGGGCGGGCCTACGAGCAGTACTTC
D gene: .; clone size: .; V gene: TRBV7-2; J gene: TRBJ2-3; CDR3 protein: CASSSASGTDTQYF; CDR3 DNA: TGTGCCAGCAGCTCTGCTAGCGGCACAGATACGCAGTATTTT
D gene: TRBD2; clone size: .; V gene: TRBV27; J gene: TRBJ2-5; CDR3 protein: CASSLWSGGLQETQYF; CDR3 DNA: TGTGCCAGCAGTTTATGGAGCGGGGGACTCCAAGAGACCCAGTACTTC
D gene: .; clone size: few; V gene: TRBV5-5; J gene: TRBJ1-6; CDR3 protein: CASSQGGSYNSPLHF; CDR3 DNA: TGTGCCAGCAGCCAAGGTGGGTCCTATAATTCACCCCTCCACTTT
D gene: TRBD1; clone size: .; V gene: TRBV5-4; J gene: TRBJ2-5; CDR3 protein: CASSWGAGTGASETQYF; CDR3 DNA: TGTGCCAGCAGCTGGGGGGCCGGGACAGGGGCTTCAGAGACCCAGTACTTC
D gene: .; clone size: .; V gene: TRBV4-3; J gene: TRBJ2-1; CDR3 protein: CASSPQGRSEQFF; CDR3 DNA: TGCGCCAGCAGCCCTCAGGGGCGGAGTGAGCAGTTCTTC
D gene: .; clone size: .; V gene: TRBV12-2; J gene: TRBJ2-3; CDR3 protein: CASHGRGSTDTQYF; CDR3 DNA: TGTGCAAGTCACGGTAGGGGGAGCACAGATACGCAGTATTTT
D gene: .; clone size: .; V gene: TRBV7-9; J gene: TRBJ1-3; CDR3 protein: CASSARVPRNTIYF; CDR3 DNA: TGTGCCAGCAGCGCCAGAGTTCCTAGAAACACCATATATTTT
D gene: .; clone size: .; V gene: TRBV7-3; J gene: TRBJ2-3; CDR3 protein: CASSLGVSGLTDTQYF; CDR3 DNA: TGTGCCAGCAGCTTAGGGGTTAGCGGTCTCACAGATACGCAGTATTTT
D gene: TRBD1; clone size: once; V gene: TRBV28; J gene: TRBJ1-2; CDR3 protein: CASSTRTGRFYGYTF; CDR3 DNA: TGTGCCAGCAGTACTCGGACAGGGAGATTTTATGGCTACACCTTC
D gene: .; clone size: .; V gene: TRBV28; J gene: TRBJ1-4; CDR3 protein: CASSQRTSEKLFF; CDR3 DNA: TGTGCCAGCAGTCAGCGGACGTCAGAAAAACTGTTTTTT
D gene: .; clone size: .; V gene: TRBV9; J gene: TRBJ2-7; CDR3 protein: CASSVNGETYEQYF; CDR3 DNA: TGTGCCAGCAGCGTAAATGGGGAAACCTACGAGCAGTACTTC
D gene: .; clone size: .; V gene: TRBV5-1; J gene: TRBJ2-3; CDR3 protein: CASSLKGIGDTQYF; CDR3 DNA: TGCGCCAGCAGCTTGAAGGGGATCGGGGATACGCAGTATTTT
D gene: TRBD2; clone size: .; V gene: TRBV5-4; J gene: TRBJ2-1; CDR3 protein: CASSAGTSRGSDEQFF; CDR3 DNA: TGTGCCAGCAGCGCCGGGACTAGCCGCGGAAGCGATGAGCAGTTCTTC
D gene: .; clone size: .; V gene: TRBV10-3; J gene: TRBJ1-5; CDR3 protein: CAISGTGGQPQHF; CDR3 DNA: TGTGCCATCAGTGGGACGGGGGGTCAGCCCCAGCATTTT
D gene: .; clone size: .; V gene: TRBV19; J gene: TRBJ2-7; CDR3 protein: CASSFSSDSLEQYF; CDR3 DNA: TGTGCCAGTAGTTTCTCCTCGGACAGCCTCGAGCAGTACTTC
D gene: .; clone size: .; V gene: TRBV7-2; J gene: TRBJ1-1; CDR3 protein: CASSADGGNTEAFF; CDR3 DNA: TGTGCCAGCAGCGCCGACGGGGGGAACACTGAAGCTTTCTTT
D gene: TRBD1; clone size: once; V gene: TRBV5-4; J gene: TRBJ1-2; CDR3 protein: CASSSPGQGNEGYTF; CDR3 DNA: TGTGCCAGCAGCTCACCGGGACAGGGTAACGAAGGCTACACCTTC
D gene: .; clone size: .; V gene: TRBV20-1; J gene: TRBJ2-3; CDR3 protein: CSASLADTQYF; CDR3 DNA: TGCAGTGCTAGCCTTGCAGATACGCAGTATTTT
D gene: .; clone size: .; V gene: TRBV7-3; J gene: TRBJ1-1; CDR3 protein: CASSLQGLNTEAFF; CDR3 DNA: TGTGCCAGCAGTCTACAGGGCTTGAACACTGAAGCTTTCTTT
D gene: .; clone size: .; V gene: TRBV14; J gene: TRBJ2-7; CDR3 protein: CASSQSRQGQQYF; CDR3 DNA: TGTGCCAGCAGCCAATCTCGGCAGGGGCAGCAGTACTTC
D gene: .; clone size: .; V gene: TRBV23-1; J gene: TRBJ1-5; CDR3 protein: CASSQYYGVSNQPQHF; CDR3 DNA: TGCGCCAGCAGTCAATATTACGGGGTAAGCAATCAGCCCCAGCATTTT
D gene: .; clone size: .; V gene: TRBV5-1; J gene: TRBJ2-6; CDR3 protein: CASSSQGTGANVLTF; CDR3 DNA: TGCGCCAGCAGCTCACAGGGAACTGGGGCCAACGTCCTGACTTTC
D gene: .; clone size: .; V gene: TRBV11-2; J gene: TRBJ2-3; CDR3 protein: CASTLLGGSSDTQYF; CDR3 DNA: TGTGCCAGCACCCTGTTGGGGGGCTCTTCAGATACGCAGTATTTT
D gene: TRBD1; clone size: .; V gene: TRBV10-2; J gene: TRBJ1-2; CDR3 protein: CASSGTGTNYGYTF; CDR3 DNA: TGCGCCAGCAGTGGGACAGGGACTAACTATGGCTACACCTTC
D gene: .; clone size: once; V gene: TRBV7-2; J gene: TRBJ1-2; CDR3 protein: CASSPGTAFSYGYTF; CDR3 DNA: TGTGCCAGCAGCCCCGGCACAGCTTTCTCCTATGGCTACACCTTC
D gene: .; clone size: .; V gene: TRBV23-1; J gene: TRBJ2-2; CDR3 protein: CASSREAGELFF; CDR3 DNA: TGCGCCAGCAGTAGGGAGGCCGGGGAGCTGTTTTTT
D gene: TRBD1; clone size: once; V gene: TRBV4-1; J gene: TRBJ2-5; CDR3 protein: CASSQVKGARETQYF; CDR3 DNA: TGCGCCAGCAGCCAAGTTAAGGGGGCGCGTGAGACCCAGTACTTC
D gene: .; clone size: .; V gene: TRBV19; J gene: TRBJ2-7; CDR3 protein: CASSNVAGSYEQYF; CDR3 DNA: TGTGCCAGTAGTAACGTAGCAGGCTCCTACGAGCAGTACTTC
D gene: .; clone size: .; V gene: TRBV5-5; J gene: TRBJ1-2; CDR3 protein: CASSRPGSYGYTF; CDR3 DNA: TGTGCCAGCAGCCGGCCGGGGTCCTATGGCTACACCTTC
D gene: TRBD1; clone size: .; V gene: TRBV7-9; J gene: TRBJ2-5; CDR3 protein: CASSARQGQETQYF; CDR3 DNA: TGTGCCAGCAGCGCCCGACAGGGACAAGAGACCCAGTACTTC
D gene: TRBD1; clone size: .; V gene: TRBV20-1; J gene: TRBJ2-5; CDR3 protein: CSRQGQETQYF; CDR3 DNA: TGCAGCCGACAGGGACAAGAGACCCAGTACTTC
D gene: .; clone size: .; V gene: TRBV3-1/TRBV3-2; J gene: TRBJ1-1; CDR3 protein: CASSQDPRVSNTEAFF; CDR3 DNA: TGTGCCAGCAGCCAAGACCCCAGGGTTTCGAACACTGAAGCTTTCTTT
D gene: .; clone size: .; V gene: TRBV30; J gene: TRBJ1-3; CDR3 protein: CAWTLGRASGNTIYF; CDR3 DNA: TGTGCCTGGACCCTGGGCAGGGCATCTGGAAACACCATATATTTT
D gene: TRBD2; clone size: .; V gene: TRBV4-2; J gene: TRBJ2-3; CDR3 protein: CASSQGLAGGRWDTQYF; CDR3 DNA: TGTGCCAGCAGCCAGGGACTAGCGGGGGGACGCTGGGATACGCAGTATTTT
D gene: .; clone size: once; V gene: TRBV6-5; J gene: TRBJ1-1; CDR3 protein: CATQDRLGMLEAFF; CDR3 DNA: TGTGCCACGCAGGACAGACTGGGCATGCTGGAAGCTTTCTTT
D gene: .; clone size: .; V gene: TRBV28; J gene: TRBJ1-4; CDR3 protein: CASFRDRTREKLFF; CDR3 DNA: TGTGCCAGCTTTAGAGACAGGACACGTGAAAAACTGTTTTTT
D gene: TRBD2; clone size: .; V gene: TRBV6-5; J gene: TRBJ2-1; CDR3 protein: CASSLAGRYNEQFF; CDR3 DNA: TGTGCCAGCAGCCTAGCGGGGCGCTACAATGAGCAGTTCTTC
D gene: TRBD1; clone size: .; V gene: TRBV18; J gene: TRBJ1-1; CDR3 protein: CASSPSRQGVNTEAFF; CDR3 DNA: TGTGCCAGCTCACCCTCAAGACAGGGAGTGAACACTGAAGCTTTCTTT
D gene: .; clone size: .; V gene: TRBV4-2; J gene: TRBJ2-7; CDR3 protein: CASSQPTYEQYF; CDR3 DNA: TGTGCCAGCAGCCAACCCACCTACGAGCAGTACTTC